A selection of T cell receptor beta chains follows, all from one sample in a study of T cells after yellow fever vaccination. In TCRdb, the 5' RACE reads were re-called with MiXCR into one record per CDR3 protein. The sample lists about 330,000 distinct CDR3 sequences, over 4% occurring once. The input for sequencing was PBMCs, taken 5 days after the yellow fever booster vaccination. These receptors all come from a man between 18 and 35 years old who received the YFV17D yellow fever vaccine. CDR3s include the opening cysteine and the closing phenylalanine or tryptophan. The order of the fields is V gene, CDR3 length, J gene, D gene, clone size, CDR3 DNA, CDR3 protein. D genes are given only for firm matches. Some rows have no size entry. The others give once, few or many, or a class for an expanded clone.

V: TRBV7-2; length: 13; J: TRBJ2-7; D: .; size: many; DNA: TGTGCCAGCAGCTTTTGGGGGACAAACGAGCAGTACTTC; CDR3: CASSFWGTNEQYF
V: TRBV5-1; length: 14; J: TRBJ2-5; D: .; size: few; DNA: TGCGCCAGCAGCTTGAGGGGGATTGGGGAGACCCAGTACTTC; CDR3: CASSLRGIGETQYF
V: TRBV20-1; length: 10; J: TRBJ2-1; D: .; size: few; DNA: TGCAGCACACTGGGCAATGAGCAGTTCTTC; CDR3: CSTLGNEQFF
V: TRBV11-2; length: 15; J: TRBJ2-5; D: TRBD2; size: few; DNA: TGTGCCAGCAGCTTGGGGGGGACGGCACAAGAGACCCAGTACTTC; CDR3: CASSLGGTAQETQYF
V: TRBV7-3; length: 15; J: TRBJ2-3; D: .; size: .; DNA: TGTGCCAGCAGCTTGGGGGCGTCTAGCACAGATACGCAGTATTTT; CDR3: CASSLGASSTDTQYF
V: TRBV7-2; length: 16; J: TRBJ2-5; D: TRBD2; size: few; DNA: TGTGCCAGCAGCTTAATGGCTAGCGGGGGCTGGGAGACCCAGTACTTC; CDR3: CASSLMASGGWETQYF
V: TRBV4-1; length: 16; J: TRBJ2-5; D: .; size: .; DNA: TGCGCCAGCAGCCCAGGGGGGATTTCGGGGCTAGAGACCCAGTACTTC; CDR3: CASSPGGISGLETQYF
V: TRBV18; length: 15; J: TRBJ2-2; D: .; size: few; DNA: TGTGCCAGCTCACCCGCGGGACTGAACACCGGGGAGCTGTTTTTT; CDR3: CASSPAGLNTGELFF
V: TRBV6-5; length: 15; J: TRBJ2-5; D: .; size: many; DNA: TGTGCCAGCAGGCCAAGCGCCCGCAGTAAAGAGACCCAGTACTTC; CDR3: CASRPSARSKETQYF
V: TRBV12-3/TRBV12-4; length: 12; J: TRBJ2-6; D: .; size: .; DNA: TGTGCCAGCAGATCTTGGGCCAACGTCCTGACTTTC; CDR3: CASRSWANVLTF
V: TRBV12-3/TRBV12-4; length: 12; J: TRBJ1-6; D: .; size: many; DNA: TGTGCCAGCAGTTACCCCAATTCACCCCTCCACTTT; CDR3: CASSYPNSPLHF
V: TRBV7-2; length: 13; J: TRBJ2-3; D: .; size: few; DNA: TGTGCCAGCGCTTACCTCGGCGCCGATACGCAGTATTTT; CDR3: CASAYLGADTQYF
V: TRBV24-1; length: 15; J: TRBJ2-1; D: TRBD2; size: many; DNA: TGTGCCACCGGGAAGACTAGCGGGGCGTACAATGAGCAGTTCTTC; CDR3: CATGKTSGAYNEQFF
V: TRBV18; length: 12; J: TRBJ1-1; D: .; size: .; DNA: TGTGCCAGCTCACCGGCAGGCACTGAAGCTTTCTTT; CDR3: CASSPAGTEAFF
V: TRBV29-1; length: 13; J: TRBJ2-3; D: .; size: few; DNA: TGCAGCGTTGCGCCGCTATTCACAGATACGCAGTATTTT; CDR3: CSVAPLFTDTQYF
V: TRBV20-1; length: 17; J: TRBJ1-3; D: .; size: .; DNA: TGCAGTGCTAGAGGCCCGCCGGGGGGCAGGATTGGAAACACCATATATTTT; CDR3: CSARGPPGGRIGNTIYF
V: TRBV20-1; length: 12; J: TRBJ2-5; D: .; size: .; DNA: TGCAGTGCTAAAACAGGGCAAGAGACCCAGTACTTC; CDR3: CSAKTGQETQYF
V: TRBV6-6; length: 15; J: TRBJ1-6; D: .; size: many; DNA: TGTGCCAGCAGACTGAGGAGCTCCTATAATTCACCCCTCCACTTT; CDR3: CASRLRSSYNSPLHF
V: TRBV4-1; length: 16; J: TRBJ2-3; D: TRBD2; size: few; DNA: TGCGCCAGCAGCCAACGGACTAGCGGGGGGGGCTATACGCAGTATTTT; CDR3: CASSQRTSGGGYTQYF
V: TRBV20-1; length: 14; J: TRBJ2-1; D: .; size: few; DNA: TGCAGTGCCCTAAACAGGGTCACCTACAATGAGCAGTTCTTC; CDR3: CSALNRVTYNEQFF
V: TRBV5-1; length: 15; J: TRBJ2-3; D: .; size: many; DNA: TGCGCCAGCAGCCACCGGGACACTTACACAGATACGCAGTATTTT; CDR3: CASSHRDTYTDTQYF
V: TRBV19; length: 15; J: TRBJ2-7; D: .; size: many; DNA: TGTGCCAGTCGACAGTCCGGCGGAAATACCTACGAGCAGTACTTC; CDR3: CASRQSGGNTYEQYF
V: TRBV20-1; length: 15; J: TRBJ1-2; D: .; size: many; DNA: TGCAGTGCTAGAGATCCCCTACTTTCGTTATGGGGTGGGACCTTC; CDR3: CSARDPLLSLWGGTF
V: TRBV7-9; length: 14; J: TRBJ1-5; D: .; size: few; DNA: TGTGCCAGCAGCTTAACCTCTAGCAATCAGCCCCAGCATTTT; CDR3: CASSLTSSNQPQHF
V: TRBV6-2/TRBV6-3; length: 18; J: TRBJ2-3; D: TRBD2; size: few; DNA: TGTGCCAGCACCGAGCGGCTAGCGGGGGGAACTAGCACAGATACGCAGTATTTT; CDR3: CASTERLAGGTSTDTQYF
V: TRBV5-6; length: 14; J: TRBJ2-4; D: .; size: many; DNA: TGTGCCAGCAGCTTACCCGGGCCCACGAACATTCAGTACTTC; CDR3: CASSLPGPTNIQYF
V: TRBV14; length: 15; J: TRBJ1-1; D: .; size: .; DNA: TGTGCCAGCAGCCAATGGACAACAGGGAGGACTGAAGCTTTCTTT; CDR3: CASSQWTTGRTEAFF
V: TRBV19; length: 17; J: TRBJ1-1; D: TRBD1; size: .; DNA: TGTGCCAGTAGTCCATCTCCGGGACAGCCCCTGAACACTGAAGCTTTCTTT; CDR3: CASSPSPGQPLNTEAFF
V: TRBV7-2; length: 15; J: TRBJ2-7; D: TRBD1; size: few; DNA: TGTGCCAGCAGCTTAGCGGGGACAGGGGTCGGCGAGCAGTACTTC; CDR3: CASSLAGTGVGEQYF
V: TRBV12-3/TRBV12-4; length: 15; J: TRBJ2-4; D: TRBD2; size: many; DNA: TGTGCCACCAATCCCGGGACTAGCCACAAAAACATTCAGTACTTC; CDR3: CATNPGTSHKNIQYF
V: TRBV7-3; length: 15; J: TRBJ2-3; D: .; size: few; DNA: TGTGCCAGCAGCCCCGTGGGCACCGGCACAGATACGCAGTATTTT; CDR3: CASSPVGTGTDTQYF
V: TRBV10-2; length: 19; J: TRBJ2-4; D: TRBD2; size: .; DNA: TGCGCCAGCAGTGACCTCCACGGACTAGCGGGGGGCGCCAAAAACATTCAGTACTTC; CDR3: CASSDLHGLAGGAKNIQYF
V: TRBV5-1; length: 15; J: TRBJ2-3; D: .; size: many; DNA: TGCGCCAGCAGCTTGAGTAAGAGAATTACAGATACGCAGTATTTT; CDR3: CASSLSKRITDTQYF
V: TRBV11-3; length: 18; J: TRBJ2-2; D: TRBD2; size: .; DNA: TGTGCCAGCAGCTCCCCGTCGGGGGGGGATCGCGGCACCGGGGAGCTGTTTTTT; CDR3: CASSSPSGGDRGTGELFF
V: TRBV27; length: 14; J: TRBJ1-2; D: .; size: .; DNA: TGTGCCAGCAGTTCTGGTATCCAGGGCTGGGGCTACACCTTC; CDR3: CASSSGIQGWGYTF
V: TRBV7-6; length: 16; J: TRBJ2-2; D: TRBD1; size: .; DNA: TGTGCCAGCAGCCAGGTCCAGGGGGCGGGCACCGGGGAGCTGTTTTTT; CDR3: CASSQVQGAGTGELFF
V: TRBV19; length: 18; J: TRBJ2-1; D: TRBD2; size: many; DNA: TGTGCCAGTAGCCCGGGACTAGCGGGGGGGTGGTCCTACAATGAGCAGTTCTTC; CDR3: CASSPGLAGGWSYNEQFF
V: TRBV6-5; length: 18; J: TRBJ2-7; D: TRBD2; size: few; DNA: TGTGCCAGCCGAACGGGGGGACTAGCGGAGACCTTTGTCTACGAGCAGTACTTC; CDR3: CASRTGGLAETFVYEQYF
V: TRBV20-1; length: 12; J: TRBJ2-5; D: .; size: .; DNA: TGCAGTGCTAGTGAGCAGGAGGAGACCCAGTACTTC; CDR3: CSASEQEETQYF
V: TRBV7-2; length: 13; J: TRBJ2-1; D: .; size: .; DNA: TGTGCCAGCAGCCCCTATTCCCCCAATGAGCAGTTCTTC; CDR3: CASSPYSPNEQFF
V: TRBV7-8; length: 13; J: TRBJ2-3; D: .; size: few; DNA: TGTGCCAGCAGCTTTACTAGCTCAGATACGCAGTATTTT; CDR3: CASSFTSSDTQYF